This T cell receptor (beta chain) comes out of a study of beta chain features in type 1 diabetes. The sequenced template was cDNA made from the entire isolated RNA. The method was immunoSEQ multiplex PCR; TCRdb's version includes in-frame clones alone and lacks a portion of them. The data hold 300,000 to 400,000 clones, with approximately 9.9% observed a single time. Between the trimmed V and J ends, which lost 6 bases and 2 bases, there was a span of 10 bases. This CDR3 comprises 13 residues. From germline, CDR1 is SNHLY and CDR2 FYNNEI. General observations from the study: Shorter templates might be favored by PCR, and equally so in patients and in controls. Researchers report that Type 1 diabetes patients had moderately but significantly shorter TCRB CDR3s across all four CD4+ subsets.

Comments on this clone: The antigen remains unidentified.

This receptor was taken from a man aged 30 to 39 with type 1 diabetes. The chain couples TRBV2 to TRBJ1-2; the D is unclear. Source material: central memory CD4+ T cells from blood. This CDR3 reads CASSPSRNYGYTF. CDR3 DNA: TGTGCCAGCAGCCCCTCCAGGAACTATGGCTACACCTTC.